This is a list of T cell receptor beta chains from one sample in a study of cytomegalovirus exposure and HLA in healthy donors. Profiling relied on immunoSEQ multiplex PCR, and the TCRdb table lists in-frame clones only, not all of them. The table includes 110,000 to 150,000 clones, approximately 84% detected once. The sample comprised PBMCs. The receptors come from a woman in her 30s in good health and CMV-seronegative. The CDR3 runs from the conserved cysteine through the conserved F or W. A D gene is named only where the DNA matches it firmly.

TRBJ2-1,TRBV6-5,.,TGTGCCAGCAGCTCCCGGCGGTTCTACAATGAGCAGTTCTTC,CASSSRRFYNEQFF
TRBJ2-3,TRBV13,TRBD2,TGTGCCAGCAGCTTTTCCCTACTAGCGGAGCTACCAGATACGCAGTATTTT,CASSFSLLAELPDTQYF
TRBJ2-2,TRBV5-1,TRBD1,TGCGCCAGCAGCGCGGGACAGGAAACCGGGGAGCTGTTTTTT,CASSAGQETGELFF
TRBJ1-1,TRBV15,.,TGTGCCACCAGCAGAGTAGATGAGGGTTTAGACACTGAAGCTTTCTTT,CATSRVDEGLDTEAFF
TRBJ1-5,TRBV6-5,.,TGTGCCAGCAGCGGAGTGAATAGCAATCAGCCCCAGCATTTT,CASSGVNSNQPQHF
TRBJ1-3,TRBV5-8,.,TGTGCCAGCAGCTTGGAGCAGGCTGGAAACACCATATATTTT,CASSLEQAGNTIYF
TRBJ1-2,TRBV7-8,.,TGTGCCAGCAGCAATCCGAAAAACAGGGATGGCTACACCTTC,CASSNPKNRDGYTF
TRBJ1-1,TRBV5-1,.,TGCGCCAGCAGAGAAGGGGGTATGAGGAACACTGAAGCTTTCTTT,CASREGGMRNTEAFF
TRBJ1-2,TRBV29-1,.,TGCAGCGTCCGTCGTGGGGGCGGCTATGGCTACACCTTC,CSVRRGGGYGYTF
TRBJ1-5,TRBV6-5,.,TGTGCCAGCAGTTCGCGACACGGTCAGCCCCAGCATTTT,CASSSRHGQPQHF